Listed below are T cell receptor beta chains from one sample, sequenced in a study of cytomegalovirus exposure and HLA in healthy donors. The table came from immunoSEQ multiplex PCR; TCRdb's copy has only in-frame clones and leaves some out. The sample includes roughly 190,000 clones, approximately 80% of them seen just once. The source material was PBMCs. The receptors here all came from a woman aged 18-29 years in good health and CMV-seronegative. CDR3s include the opening cysteine and the closing phenylalanine or tryptophan. A D gene is named only where the DNA matches it firmly. Clone size is stated in some rows and not others, as once, few, many or a class when expanded.

. | TRBJ2-1 | . | TRBV4-3 | TGCGCCAGCAGCCAAGTTGCTAGCCTCCTAAGGTATGAGCAGTTCTTC | CASSQVASLLRYEQFF
. | TRBJ2-5 | . | TRBV18 | TGTGCCAGCTCAGTAGGACATGGGTACGGAGAGACCCAGTACTTC | CASSVGHGYGETQYF
. | TRBJ1-2 | . | TRBV5-4 | TGTGCCAGCAGCTTGGCCGCGGGAGGGTATGGCTACACCTTC | CASSLAAGGYGYTF
. | TRBJ2-3 | TRBD1 | TRBV19 | TGTGCCAGTAGTACCGGGACAGGGGGTTTGACAGATACGCAGTATTTT | CASSTGTGGLTDTQYF
few | TRBJ2-6 | . | TRBV5-1 | TGCGCCAGCACAGAGACAGCTGGGGCCAACGTCCTGACTTTC | CASTETAGANVLTF
. | TRBJ1-5 | TRBD1 | TRBV5-8 | TGTGCCAGCAGCTTGGTTGGGACAGGGAGCAATCAGCCCCAGCATTTT | CASSLVGTGSNQPQHF
. | TRBJ1-2 | . | TRBV29-1 | TGCAGCGCCCCGGACAGCCTAGGGGGCTACACCTTC | CSAPDSLGGYTF
once | TRBJ1-5 | TRBD1 | TRBV27 | TGTGCCAGCAGAAGTGGGACAGTTAGCAATCAGCCCCAGCATTTT | CASRSGTVSNQPQHF
. | TRBJ1-1 | . | TRBV29-1 | TGCAGCGTTGACCTTACGGGGTCCCGAAACACTGAAGCTTTCTTT | CSVDLTGSRNTEAFF
. | TRBJ2-3 | TRBD2 | TRBV27 | TGTGCCAGCAGTCTGGGACTAGCGGGAGTCCAAGATACGCAGTATTTT | CASSLGLAGVQDTQYF
few | TRBJ1-1 | TRBD1 | TRBV5-1 | TGCGCCAGCAGGGAACAGGGGGCGCTAACTGAAGCTTTCTTT | CASREQGALTEAFF
. | TRBJ1-4 | TRBD1 | TRBV7-2 | TGTGCCAGCAGCCTGCGAGGACAGGGTCCGAAACTGTTTTTT | CASSLRGQGPKLFF
. | TRBJ2-1 | . | TRBV25-1 | TGTGCCAGCAGTGGTATCCATGAGCAGTTCTTC | CASSGIHEQFF
few | TRBJ1-1 | . | TRBV4-1 | TGCGCCAGCAGCCACAGGGCAGCGAACACTGAAGCTTTCTTT | CASSHRAANTEAFF
. | TRBJ2-1 | TRBD1 | TRBV15 | TGTGCCACCAGCAGAGATTTGGGACAGGGCAATGAGCAGTTCTTC | CATSRDLGQGNEQFF
. | TRBJ2-3 | TRBD2 | TRBV4-1 | TGCGCCAGCAGCCGCGGACTAGCGGGAGGAGGGTCCACAGATACGCAGTATTTT | CASSRGLAGGGSTDTQYF
. | TRBJ1-2 | . | TRBV19 | TGTGCCAGTACCAGGGGCCGGGACGGAGCTAACTATGGCTACACCTTC | CASTRGRDGANYGYTF
. | TRBJ2-1 | TRBD2 | TRBV5-1 | TGCGCCAGCAGCTTGGCCGGCGCGGGAGTTAACAATGAGCAGTTCTTC | CASSLAGAGVNNEQFF
. | TRBJ2-2 | . | TRBV19 | TGTGCCAGTAGTATTATCGTCAGAGGCACCGGGGAGCTGTTTTTT | CASSIIVRGTGELFF
. | TRBJ1-5 | . | TRBV7-6 | TGTGCCAGCAGCTTAGGAAGGGGCGATCAGCCCCAGCATTTT | CASSLGRGDQPQHF
. | TRBJ1-6 | . | TRBV4-3 | TGCGCCAGCAGCCAGTCGTTCAGGGGTTCGTGGTCACCCCTCCACTTT | CASSQSFRGSWSPLHF
few | TRBJ2-4 | . | TRBV5-6 | TGTGCCAGCAGCTCGGACGGACTTCCAATTCAGTACTTC | CASSSDGLPIQYF
. | TRBJ1-1 | . | TRBV7-2 | TGTGCCAGCAGCGTACAGGGCCCGAACACTGAAGCTTTCTTT | CASSVQGPNTEAFF
. | TRBJ1-2 | . | TRBV19 | TGTGCCAGTAGTATCCCGGACATATCTAACTATGGCTACACCTTC | CASSIPDISNYGYTF
. | TRBJ2-7 | TRBD2 | TRBV27 | TGTGCCAGCAGTTCGGGACTAGCGGGAGTGCCCACCCACTACGAGCAGTACTTC | CASSSGLAGVPTHYEQYF
. | TRBJ2-7 | TRBD1 | TRBV6-6 | TGTGCCAGCAGACAGGGGGACTACGAGCAGTACTTC | CASRQGDYEQYF
. | TRBJ2-1 | TRBD2 | TRBV11-3 | TGTGCCAGCAGCTCGACCGGGACTAGCGGGAACGACTCCTACAATGAGCAGTTCTTC | CASSSTGTSGNDSYNEQFF
once | TRBJ2-7 | . | TRBV4-2 | TGTGCCAGCAGCCAGGACTTCCTTGGGTCCTACGAGCAGTACTTC | CASSQDFLGSYEQYF
once | TRBJ2-5 | . | TRBV28 | TGTGCCAGCAGTAGCCACCGACGGGACCGGGGGGAGACCCAGTACTTC | CASSSHRRDRGETQYF
. | TRBJ1-4 | . | TRBV4-1 | TGCGCCAGCAGCCAAGTCGGGGTGGCTGAAAAACTGTTTTTT | CASSQVGVAEKLFF
. | TRBJ2-1 | . | TRBV28 | TGTGCCAGCAGCATACCGACAGGACCGTACAATGAGCAGTTCTTC | CASSIPTGPYNEQFF
. | TRBJ2-3 | TRBD1 | TRBV9 | TGTGCCAGCAGCCCTGGGACAGCAGTAACAGATACGCAGTATTTT | CASSPGTAVTDTQYF
. | TRBJ2-5 | . | TRBV15 | TGTGCCACCAGCCTATATCCTGAGCGGGAGACCCAGTACTTC | CATSLYPERETQYF
few | TRBJ1-1 | TRBD1 | TRBV6-1 | TGTGCCAGCAGTGTCATCCAGGGGGGGAACACTGAAGCTTTCTTT | CASSVIQGGNTEAFF
once | TRBJ2-2 | TRBD2 | TRBV7-2 | TGTGCCAGCAGCTTAGTAGGCGGGAGGGCCGGGGAGCTGTTTTTT | CASSLVGGRAGELFF
. | TRBJ2-2 | . | TRBV9 | TGTGCCAGCAGCGTTCAGTTCGGGGAGCTGTTTTTT | CASSVQFGELFF
. | TRBJ2-3 | TRBD2 | TRBV29-1 | TGCAGCGTGAGTCGGACTAGCGAGCTCACAGATACGCAGTATTTT | CSVSRTSELTDTQYF
. | TRBJ1-1 | TRBD1 | TRBV28 | TGTGCCAGCAGGAGCAGGGGGCGCGAAGCTTTCTTT | CASRSRGREAFF
. | TRBJ2-5 | TRBD1 | TRBV7-9 | TGTGCCAGCAGCTTAGCGGGACAGGGTCGAGAGACCCAGTACTTC | CASSLAGQGRETQYF
once | TRBJ1-1 | . | TRBV7-2 | TGTGCCAGCAGCCGACAGTTTGGGAACACTGAAGCTTTCTTT | CASSRQFGNTEAFF
. | TRBJ2-1 | TRBD2 | TRBV2 | TGTGCCAGCAGCCCTAGCGGGAGTTATCATGAGCAGTTCTTC | CASSPSGSYHEQFF
. | TRBJ2-5 | . | TRBV29-1 | TGCAGCGTTGCGGCAGACTATCAAGAGACCCAGTACTTC | CSVAADYQETQYF
. | TRBJ1-1 | TRBD1 | TRBV7-2 | TGTGCCAGCAACCGAGTCGACAGGGGCAGGAGGAACACTGAAGCTTTCTTT | CASNRVDRGRRNTEAFF
. | TRBJ2-7 | TRBD2 | TRBV25-1 | TGTGCCAGCAGTCCCGGGACTAGCGTCTACGAGCAGTACTTC | CASSPGTSVYEQYF
. | TRBJ2-1 | . | TRBV5-1 | TGCGCCAGCAGCTTGGTTGCGGCCCACTACAATGAGCAGTTCTTC | CASSLVAAHYNEQFF